This entry lists 32 T cell receptor beta chains sequenced from one sample in a study of blood T cell repertoires in COVID-19 (TCRdb year 2020). The library came from the immunoSEQ multiplex PCR assay. TCRdb took over this immuneACCESS table, retaining in-frame rearrangements with V and J assigned. Such tables are incomplete; in checked studies, under half of the missing clones stem from an unresolved V gene, and the remainder is unexplained. This sample has some 49,000 clones in its table, and 80% to 85% of those were observed once. Together, the top ten hold 20% to 25% of the sample. Sequenced input: peripheral blood. These receptors were obtained from a woman older than 75 with COVID-19, enrolled during active disease.

The rearrangement links TRBV2 to TRBJ1-6; TRBD1 agrees at 10 bases. Trimming at V came to 6 bases and at J to 9 bases, leaving 17 bases not matched to a gene. The CDR3 consists of 18 residues. From germline, CDR1 is SNHLY and CDR2 FYNNEI. CDR3 protein: CASSWDSDRGTLGSPLHF. The CDR3 DNA reads TGTGCCAGCAGCTGGGACTCGGACAGGGGGACGTTAGGTTCACCCCTCCACTTT.

V usage is TRBV7-2 and J usage is TRBJ2-1; 13 nucleotides line up with TRBD2. There are 15 residues in the CDR3. Germline V gives CDR1 SGHTA, CDR2 FQGNSA. V dropped 5 bases and J dropped 12; count of bases not matched to a gene: 10. The CDR3, as DNA: TGTGCCAGCAGCCTGAGGACTAGCGGGAGATACGGGCAGTTCTTC. The encoded protein is CASSLRTSGRYGQFF. The variable domain in full, with the rest retrieved from reference TRBV7-2 and TRBJ2-1, is GAGVSQSPSNKVTEKGKDVELRCDPISGHTALYWYRQSLGQGLEFLIYFQGNSAPDKSGLPSDRFSAERTGGSVSTLTIQRTQQEDSAVYLCASSLRTSGRYGQFFGPGTRLTVL.

The V and J genes are TRBV30 and TRBJ2-2; D is uncertain. The germline V gene has CDR1 GTSNPN and CDR2 SVGIG (reference sequence). There are 14 residues in the CDR3. Trimming shortened V by 1 base and J by 0 bases, and 6 bases separated the two germline ends. CDR3 sequence reads: CAWSAGTNTGELFF. CDR3 coding DNA: TGTGCCTGGAGTGCCGGTACGAACACCGGGGAGCTGTTTTTT.

V is TRBV21-1 and J is TRBJ2-1; the table's D call TRBD2 went unverified against the DNA. TRBV21-1 is designated a pseudogene. This CDR3 is built from 15 residues. CDR3 sequence (DNA): TGTGCCAGCAGCAAACTTAGGACTAGCGGCAATGAGCAGTTCTTC. As protein: CASSKLRTSGNEQFF.

This clone was counted a few times. The gene calls are TRBV7-2 and TRBJ2-1; a possible D gene is TRBD2 (6 bases). Trimming removed 3 bases at V and 4 bases at J, with 10 bases between. Germline V gene lookup returns CDR1 SGHTA and CDR2 FQGNSA. The CDR3 consists of 14 residues. CDR3 DNA sequence: TGTGCCAGCAGCTTTCGGGACTTGTACAATGAGCAGTTCTTC. Amino acid sequence: CASSFRDLYNEQFF. Using reference TRBV7-2 and TRBJ2-1 for the parts outside the CDR3, the full variable domain is GAGVSQSPSNKVTEKGKDVELRCDPISGHTALYWYRQSLGQGLEFLIYFQGNSAPDKSGLPSDRFSAERTGGSVSTLTIQRTQQEDSAVYLCASSFRDLYNEQFFGPGTRLTVL.

This chain uses TRBV7-6 with TRBJ1-1, with a tentative D call TRBD1 (6 bases). In germline, CDR1 is SGHVS, CDR2 FNYEAQ. The CDR3 spans 13 residues. V dropped 4 bases and J dropped 2 bases, with 8 bases sitting between them. The CDR3 protein is CASSSDRNTEAFF. The CDR3 DNA follows: TGTGCCAGCAGCTCGGACAGAAACACTGAAGCTTTCTTT.

This clone was detected only once. The chain is built from TRBV21-1 and TRBJ1-3; TRBD1 was called by the table and not checked on the DNA. TRBV21-1 is deemed a pseudogene. The CDR3 is 17 residues long. The CDR3 nucleotides are TGTGCCAGCAGCACAACCCGACAGGGGACCTCTGGAAACACCATATATTTT. Amino acid sequence: CASSTTRQGTSGNTIYF.

This clone has only one observation. The chain has TRBV10-3 and TRBJ2-7, with D uncertain. Germline V gene lookup returns CDR1 ENHRY and CDR2 SYGVKD. Trimming removed 4 bases from V and 0 bases from J, with 10 bases in between. The CDR3 is 14 residues long. The CDR3 reads CAISGRYGSYEQYF. The CDR3 coding sequence is TGTGCCATCAGTGGAAGATACGGCTCCTACGAGCAGTACTTC.

This clone appeared a single time. This sequence joins TRBV7-9 and TRBJ1-6, with D uncertain. CDR1 is SEHNR, CDR2 FQNEAQ, per germline (reference sequence). This CDR3 region has 14 residues. V dropped 2 bases and J dropped 5 bases, with 7 bases sitting between them. Here the CDR3 reads CASSLLTNNSPLHF. DNA of the CDR3: TGTGCCAGCAGCTTACTCACTAATAATTCACCCCTCCACTTT.

This chain links TRBV7-2 with TRBJ2-1; D is undetermined. Trimming removed 11 bases from V and 1 base from J, with 12 bases in between. CDR1 is SGHTA, CDR2 FQGNSA, per germline. The CDR3 has 13 residues. CDR3 DNA sequence: TGTGCCCCGGCGGCCGGGTCCTACAATGAGCAGTTCTTC. Translation gives CAPAAGSYNEQFF. The variable domain in full, with the rest retrieved from reference TRBV7-2 and TRBJ2-1, is GAGVSQSPSNKVTEKGKDVELRCDPISGHTALYWYRQSLGQGLEFLIYFQGNSAPDKSGLPSDRFSAERTGGSVSTLTIQRTQQEDSAVYLCAPAAGSYNEQFFGPGTRLTVL.

This clone was found a few times. The chain recombines TRBV4-1 with TRBJ1-1; 7 nucleotides agree with TRBD1. This CDR3 has 14 residues. Per the germline V gene, CDR1 is MGHRA and CDR2 is YSYEKL. J gave up 5 bases and V 1 base, and 4 bases lay outside the gene matches. In DNA form, the CDR3 reads TGCGCCAGCAGCCAAGGAACGGACAGGACTGAAGCTTTCTTT. This sequence encodes CASSQGTDRTEAFF.

This clone has just one count. This sequence joins TRBV9 and TRBJ2-1, with TRBD1 identical over 9 bases. Germline-derived CDR1 and CDR2 are SGDLS and YYNGEE. V shed 4 bases, J shed 3 bases, and the junction held 8 bases outside the gene matches. This CDR3 is built from 16 residues. The CDR3 loop reads CASSRTGQGNYNEQFF. CDR3 DNA sequence: TGTGCCAGCAGCCGGACGGGACAGGGTAACTACAATGAGCAGTTCTTC.

The gene calls are TRBV19 and TRBJ2-5; D is ambiguous. The CDR3 loop spans 12 amino acids. The V and J ends lost 4 bases and 4 bases respectively, with 7 bases between them. CDR1 and CDR2 from the germline V gene are LNHDA and SQIVND (reference sequence). The CDR3 reads CASSKAGETQYF. The CDR3, as DNA: TGTGCCAGTAGTAAAGCAGGAGAGACCCAGTACTTC.

The V and J genes are TRBV28 and TRBJ2-7; D call uncertain. CDR1 is MDHEN and CDR2 is SYDVKM in the germline V gene. The CDR3 is 14 residues long. Trimming shortened V by 5 bases and J by 0 bases, and 11 bases separated the two germline ends. CDR3 amino acids: CASSTAGYSYEQYF. As DNA, the CDR3 is TGTGCCAGCAGTACAGCAGGATACTCCTACGAGCAGTACTTC.

The CDR3 region is CASSHRGRETEAFF. DNA for the CDR3: TGTGCCAGTAGTCACAGGGGGCGGGAGACTGAAGCTTTCTTT. This chain connects TRBV19 to TRBJ1-1; 9 nucleotides agree with TRBD1. Germline values: CDR1 LNHDA, CDR2 SQIVND (reference sequence). The V and J ends lost 5 bases and 5 bases, in that order; junction bases with no gene match: 6. The CDR3 is 14 amino acids.

The V and J genes are TRBV30 and TRBJ1-2; TRBD1 matches 7 bases. The CDR3 spans 16 residues. V was pared by 1 base and J by 1 base, with 9 bases of the junction left unmatched. Germline-derived CDR1 and CDR2 are GTSNPN and SVGIG (reference sequence). For the CDR3, the DNA is TGTGCCTGGAGTGACCTGGGGACAGCTTATAACTATGGCTACACCTTC. The encoded protein is CAWSDLGTAYNYGYTF.

V and J are TRBV5-6 and TRBJ2-7; TRBD1 matches at 7 bases. The CDR3 is 13 amino acids. Losses at the gene ends were 6 bases for V and 5 bases for J; bases not matched to a gene: 8. CDR1 and CDR2 (germline): SGHDT, YYEEEE. The CDR3 loop reads CASNWGQTNEQYF. The CDR3, as DNA: TGTGCCAGCAATTGGGGACAGACAAACGAGCAGTACTTC.

This chain links TRBV19 with TRBJ2-2; TRBD1 matches at 7 bases. With V trimmed by 6 bases and J by 6 bases, 7 bases remained unmatched. Looked up from germline, CDR1 is LNHDA and CDR2 is SQIVND (reference sequence). The CDR3 extends over 14 amino acids. CDR3 loop: CASRPDRFSGELFF. For the CDR3, the DNA is TGTGCCAGTAGACCGGACAGGTTCTCCGGGGAGCTGTTTTTT.

The gene calls are TRBV7-6 and TRBJ2-2, with D perhaps matching TRBD2 (6 bases). This CDR3 region has 15 residues. Deletions cut 5 bases from V and 4 bases from J, with 14 bases between. CDR1 is SGHVS and CDR2 is FNYEAQ in the germline V gene. Here the CDR3 reads CASSEIGRSTGELFF. The CDR3 DNA reads as TGTGCCAGCAGCGAAATCGGGAGAAGCACCGGGGAGCTGTTTTTT.

This chain connects TRBV30 to TRBJ2-7; TRBD2 aligns across 10 bases. The CDR3 contains 15 residues. Germline CDR1 is GTSNPN and CDR2 is SVGIG (reference sequence). J lost 6 bases, V lost 0 bases, and 8 bases had no gene match. The CDR3 DNA sequence: TGTGCCTGGAGTGTAAACCTAGCGGGAGTGTCCGAGCAGTACTTC. The encoded protein is CAWSVNLAGVSEQYF.

The genes are TRBV19 and TRBJ1-4; D remains ambiguous. Trimming stripped 5 bases from V and 4 bases from J, with 17 bases between. This CDR3 comprises 16 residues. CDR1 LNHDA and CDR2 SQIVND come from the germline V gene (reference sequence). The CDR3 DNA sequence: TGTGCCAGTAGTCCAAACTTCAGGTCTGGTAATGAAAAACTGTTTTTT. Residues: CASSPNFRSGNEKLFF.

J is TRBJ2-7 and V is TRBV25-1; 8 bases line up with TRBD1. This CDR3 contains 15 residues. Germline V gene sequence: CDR1 MGHDK, CDR2 SYGVNS. Unmatched junction bases numbered 11, after V lost 6 bases and J lost 4 bases. The CDR3 loop reads CASSVGAGGPYEQYF. The CDR3 DNA reads as TGTGCCAGCAGCGTTGGCGCAGGGGGCCCTTACGAGCAGTACTTC.

This chain links TRBV12-3 or TRBV12-4 with TRBJ2-2, with a tentative D call TRBD1 (6 bases). Trimming took 8 bases from V and 5 from J, leaving 12 bases between them. CDR3 length: 13 residues. The CDR3 DNA reads TGTGCCAGCCGGACAGACCCTACCGGGGAGCTGTTTTTT. Its translation: CASRTDPTGELFF.

This chain joins TRBV19 and TRBJ1-1, with D tentatively TRBD1 (6 bases). Per the germline V gene, CDR1 is LNHDA and CDR2 is SQIVND (reference sequence). The length of the CDR3 is 15 residues. Between the trimmed V and J ends, which lost 6 bases and 0 bases, there was a span of 14 bases. The CDR3 DNA reads as TGTGCCAGTAGCTGGCCAGGACAGTTGAACACTGAAGCTTTCTTT. Its protein product is CASSWPGQLNTEAFF.

In this sample, this clone turned up once. The rearrangement uses TRBV19 and TRBJ1-6; no firm D call. There are 14 residues in the CDR3. V was pared by 7 bases and J by 10 bases, with 17 bases between. Germline-derived CDR1 and CDR2 are LNHDA and SQIVND (reference sequence). CDR3 coding DNA: TGTGCCAGTACTAGCGAGGTCGGATACTCACCCCTCCACTTT. It specifies CASTSEVGYSPLHF.

The chain is built from TRBV7-9 and TRBJ1-4; D uncertain. The ends were cut back, 4 bases at V and 5 bases at J, with 5 bases in the middle. The CDR3 sequence is 12 residues long. Germline V gives CDR1 SEHNR, CDR2 FQNEAQ (reference sequence). CDR3 nucleotide sequence: TGTGCCAGCAGCTCCAGGAATGAAAAACTGTTTTTT. This codes for CASSSRNEKLFF.

V and J are TRBV6-5 and TRBJ1-1, with D unclear. Germline CDR1 and CDR2: MNHEY and SVGAGI. The CDR3 covers 14 residues. Trimming stripped 6 bases from V and 0 bases from J, with 11 bases between. CDR3 residues: CASSPGNMNTEAFF. The CDR3 nucleotides read TGTGCCAGCAGCCCAGGTAATATGAACACTGAAGCTTTCTTT.

This clone was detected a few times. The gene calls are TRBV5-6 and TRBJ2-7; D is possibly TRBD2 (6 bases). There are 15 residues in the CDR3. The germline V and J ends were trimmed by 0 bases and 2 bases, with 12 bases remaining between them. Germline V gives CDR1 SGHDT, CDR2 YYEEEE. CDR3 in amino acids: CASSLVGGATYEQYF. The CDR3 DNA sequence: TGTGCCAGCAGCTTGGTGGGGGGTGCCACCTACGAGCAGTACTTC.

This sequence joins TRBV6-5 and TRBJ2-1; weak D call: TRBD1 (6 bases). The CDR3 sequence is 13 residues long. V lost 7 bases to trimming and J lost 6 bases, with 13 bases between them. The germline CDR1 and CDR2 sequences are MNHEY and SVGAGI. In nucleotides, the CDR3 is TGTGCCAGCAACTTGGACAGTCTCAATGAGCAGTTCTTC. It translates to CASNLDSLNEQFF.

The V call is TRBV5-1, the J call TRBJ2-1, with TRBD2 identical over 15 bases. The CDR3 contains 15 residues. Per germline, CDR1 SGHRS and CDR2 YFSETQ. J gave up 6 bases and V 5 bases, and 3 bases lay outside the gene matches. The CDR3 bases are TGCGCCAGCAGTTGGACTAGCGGGAGGGCCAATGAGCAGTTCTTC. Protein product: CASSWTSGRANEQFF.

This chain uses TRBV24-1 with TRBJ2-7; D might be TRBD2 (6 bases). V shed 5 bases and J shed 0 bases, with 13 bases lying between them. CDR3 length equals 15 residues. Germline V gene sequence: CDR1 KGHDR, CDR2 SFDVKD. The chain's CDR3 is CATSARGTFSYEQYF. CDR3 bases: TGTGCCACCAGTGCGCGCGGGACCTTCTCCTACGAGCAGTACTTC.

This rearrangement joins TRBV9 to TRBJ1-3; 8 nucleotides agree with TRBD1. CDR3 length: 18 residues. CDR1 SGDLS and CDR2 YYNGEE come from the germline V gene. V lost 3 bases to trimming and J lost 0 bases; unmatched junction nucleotides: 11. The chain's CDR3 is CASSAPDREGLSGNTIYF. The DNA for the CDR3 is TGTGCCAGCAGCGCCCCGGACAGGGAAGGACTCTCTGGAAACACCATATATTTT.